This T cell receptor (beta chain) was identified in a study of T cell responses to AZD1222 COVID-19 vaccine. Method: immunoSEQ multiplex PCR; TCRdb's copy keeps in-frame clones and lacks some. The sample shows about 150,000 clones, around 87% of them seen only once. The CDR3 runs 15 residues. Germline V gives CDR1 KGHSH, CDR2 LQKENI. V trimming: 3 bases; J trimming: 4 bases; junction bases outside the gene matches: 8. The V call is TRBV18, the J call TRBJ2-7, with 8 positions matching TRBD2. The input for sequencing was peripheral blood, taken 28 days after the second AZD1222 dose. This sequence originates from an adult who received the AZD1222 COVID-19 vaccine. The CDR3 loop is CASSPKAGDEYEQYF. As DNA, the CDR3 is TGTGCCAGCTCACCGAAAGCGGGAGATGAATACGAGCAGTACTTC.